Each of the 27 T cell receptor beta chains below was sequenced from the same sample in a study of pediatric ulcerative colitis (dated by TCRdb to about 2019). Library construction relied on the immunoSEQ multiplex PCR assay. This is the immuneACCESS table as TCRdb keeps it, with only in-frame sequences that have V and J called. A part of the clones is gone; compared with another copy, unresolved V genes explain less than half, and the rest is unexplained. For this sample there are 55,000 to 65,000 clones; over 70% appear just once. The top ten clonotypes cover 5.2% of the sample. Sequenced input: blood. These receptors originate from a boy aged 5-17 years with moderate ulcerative colitis.

The chain links TRBV29-1 to TRBJ2-1; D may be TRBD2 (6 bases). The V gene's germline CDR1 is SQVTM and CDR2 ANQGSEA. The CDR3 has 13 residues. The V end lost 5 bases, the J end lost 7 bases, and 15 bases lay between the germline ends. The CDR3 spells CSVRVPGRNEQFF. The CDR3 DNA sequence: TGCAGCGTTCGTGTGCCAGGGAGGAATGAGCAGTTCTTC.

This clone was detected only once. V and J are TRBV2 and TRBJ1-5; no definite D call. This CDR3 contains 16 residues. The germline V gene encodes CDR1 SNHLY and CDR2 FYNNEI. The V end was cut by 4 bases, the J end by 3 bases, with 16 bases between. The CDR3 nucleotides are TGTGCCAGCAGTGCGGGAAAAACAGAGTCCAATCAGCCCCAGCATTTT. Translated: CASSAGKTESNQPQHF. The full variable domain, rest sourced from reference TRBV2 and TRBJ1-5, is EPEVTQTPSHQVTQMGQEVILRCVPISNHLYFYWYRQILGQKVEFLVSFYNNEISEKSEIFDDQFSVERPDGSNFTLKIRSTKLEDSAMYFCASSAGKTESNQPQHFGDGTRLSIL.

In this sample, this clone turned up once. This sample also contains other DNA sequences that code for the same CDR3. The CDR3 spells CASSYSGRETQYF. CDR3 DNA sequence: TGTGCCAGCAGTTACTCGGGGCGGGAGACCCAGTACTTC. This rearrangement joins TRBV6-5 to TRBJ2-5; the D gene is possibly TRBD1 (5 bases). V shed 0 bases and J shed 5 bases, with 7 bases lying between them. Germline-derived CDR1 and CDR2 are MNHEY and SVGAGI. This CDR3 is 13 amino acids long.

This sequence joins TRBV14 and TRBJ1-1; D uncertain. Germline loops: CDR1 SGHDN, CDR2 FVKESK. The CDR3 runs 15 residues. V lost 0 bases and J 3 bases, leaving 11 bases between the germline ends. The DNA of the CDR3 is TGTGCCAGCAGCCAAGATTTGGGCTGGGACACTGAAGCTTTCTTT. This gives the protein CASSQDLGWDTEAFF. The entire variable domain, with the rest obtained from reference TRBV14 and TRBJ1-1, is as follows: EAGVTQFPSHSVIEKGQTVTLRCDPISGHDNLYWYRRVMGKEIKFLLHFVKESKQDESGMPNNRFLAERTGGTYSTLKVQPAELEDSGVYFCASSQDLGWDTEAFFGQGTRLTVV.

CDR3 sequence: CASSHSGAASYEQYF. CDR3 coding DNA: TGTGCCAGCAGCCACAGCGGGGCGGCCTCCTACGAGCAGTACTTC. This chain uses TRBV7-9 with TRBJ2-7, with 7 bases aligning to TRBD2. Germline CDR1 is SEHNR and CDR2 is FQNEAQ (reference sequence). The CDR3 has 15 residues. V lost 5 bases to trimming and J lost 0 bases; unmatched junction nucleotides: 7.

The chain combines TRBV9 with TRBJ2-5; TRBD1 matches 9 bases. The germline V gene encodes CDR1 SGDLS and CDR2 YYNGEE. This CDR3 comprises 17 residues. Trimming took 4 bases from V and 1 from J; bases not matched to a gene: 11. The DNA for the CDR3 is TGTGCCAGCAGCCCTTACGGGACAGGGACCGGCCAAGAGACCCAGTACTTC. Amino acid sequence: CASSPYGTGTGQETQYF.

J is TRBJ2-7 and V is TRBV5-4; 12 bases are a match to TRBD2. J gave up 3 bases and V 4 bases, and 5 bases lay outside the gene matches. The CDR3 consists of 15 residues. Germline assignment: CDR1 SGHNT and CDR2 YYREEE (reference sequence). The CDR3 sequence: CASSTSGGLNYEQYF. The DNA for the CDR3 is TGTGCCAGCAGCACTAGCGGGGGGCTGAACTACGAGCAGTACTTC.

The CDR3 DNA reads as TGCGCCAGCAGTGAGTCGTCCAGGGGGCGCCGAGCTTTCTTT. This gives the protein CASSESSRGRRAFF. The rearrangement links TRBV10-1 to TRBJ1-1, with 8 bases lining up with TRBD1. The CDR3 covers 14 residues. V shed 0 bases and J 10 bases; nucleotides not matched to a gene: 7. In germline, CDR1 is WNHNN, CDR2 SYGVQD (reference sequence).

The rearrangement uses TRBV5-4 and TRBJ1-3; 8 bases fit TRBD1. Germline loops: CDR1 SGHNT, CDR2 YYREEE (reference sequence). The trim removed 4 bases at V and 5 bases at J, leaving 14 bases unmatched. CDR3 size: 17 residues. CDR3 sequence (DNA): TGTGCCAGCAGCCCCAGGGCAGGGGGCGCTCCCAGAAACACCATATATTTT. Translating it yields CASSPRAGGAPRNTIYF.

This clone was counted only a few times. The V gene is TRBV13, the J gene TRBJ1-1, with D unresolved. The germline V gene encodes CDR1 PRHDT and CDR2 FYEKMQ (reference sequence). The V end was cut by 6 bases, the J end by 2 bases, with 10 bases between. CDR3 length: 13 amino acids. The CDR3 DNA sequence: TGTGCCAGCAGGTGGGCAAGAAACACTGAAGCTTTCTTT. Translating gives CASRWARNTEAFF.

Here the CDR3 reads CASSSTPLGTEAFF. The CDR3 nucleotides are TGTGCCAGCAGTTCGACTCCCCTCGGCACTGAAGCTTTCTTT. V is TRBV6-4 and J is TRBJ1-1; D is uncertain. Germline V CDR1 and CDR2: MRHNA, SNTAGT. CDR3 length: 14 amino acids. V dropped 5 bases and J dropped 4 bases, with 14 bases sitting between them.

This clone has only one observation. The gene calls are TRBV5-6 and TRBJ2-3, with D tentatively TRBD1 or TRBD2 (6 bases each). The CDR3 is made up of 16 amino acids. The V end was cut by 0 bases, the J end by 3 bases, with 14 bases between. Germline CDR1 is SGHDT and CDR2 is YYEEEE. In DNA, the CDR3 is TGTGCCAGCAGCTTGGAAGGCAGGGGAGGAACAGATACGCAGTATTTT. Translation gives CASSLEGRGGTDTQYF.

The genes are TRBV9 and TRBJ2-7; perhaps TRBD1 as D (7 bases). Trimming left V 0 bases short and J 3 bases short, with 10 bases between. The length of the CDR3 is 14 residues. CDR1 SGDLS and CDR2 YYNGEE come from the germline V gene. The CDR3 loop reads CASSVGQGGYEQYF. The CDR3 coding sequence is TGTGCCAGCAGCGTAGGCCAGGGGGGCTACGAGCAGTACTTC.

The rearrangement uses TRBV5-5 and TRBJ1-5; D not resolved. Looked up from germline, CDR1 is SGHKS and CDR2 is YYEKEE (reference sequence). V shed 2 bases and J shed 3 bases, with 15 bases lying between them. The length of the CDR3 is 16 residues. The CDR3 here is CASSFTLSRPNQPQHF. CDR3 DNA: TGTGCCAGCAGCTTTACCCTAAGCCGGCCCAATCAGCCCCAGCATTTT.

The V call is TRBV28, the J call TRBJ1-5; no firm D call. The CDR3 is 16 amino acids. V shed 1 base and J shed 2 bases, with 12 bases lying between them. CDR1 and CDR2 (germline): MDHEN, SYDVKM. CDR3 in DNA: TGTGCCAGCAGTTTATTGCCCGGGTCCGGCAATCAGCCCCAGCATTTT. Encoded protein: CASSLLPGSGNQPQHF.

The rearrangement links TRBV30 to TRBJ1-1; no clear D. CDR1 is GTSNPN, CDR2 SVGIG, per germline (reference sequence). CDR3 length: 13 residues. V shed 7 bases and J shed 0 bases, with 12 bases lying between them. The CDR3 DNA is TGTGCCTCGTTACATTTGTTGAACACTGAAGCTTTCTTT. Its translation is CASLHLLNTEAFF. Based on the CDR3 plus reference TRBV30 and TRBJ1-1, the full variable domain is SQTIHQWPATLVQPVGSPLSLECTVEGTSNPNLYWYRQAAGRGLQLLFYSVGIGQISSEVPQNLSASRPQDRQFILSSKKLLLSDSGFYLCASLHLLNTEAFFGQGTRLTVV.

The chain recombines TRBV30 with TRBJ1-2; 7 nucleotides align to TRBD1. The junction had 5 bases not matched to a gene; V was cut back by 3 bases and J by 4 bases. CDR1 is GTSNPN, CDR2 SVGIG, per germline (reference sequence). CDR3 length equals 13 residues. CDR3 DNA: TGTGCCTGGAGCGGGACAGATACCTATGGCTACACCTTC. Translating it yields CAWSGTDTYGYTF.

This rearrangement joins TRBV7-8 to TRBJ2-7; D possibly corresponds to TRBD2 (7 bases). CDR1 and CDR2 from the germline V gene are SGHVS and FQNEAQ. V gave up 2 bases and J gave up 3 bases, with 14 bases separating them. CDR3 size: 15 residues. The CDR3 loop reads CASSLLGASGYEQYF. CDR3 in DNA: TGTGCCAGCAGCTTACTGGGGGCTAGCGGCTACGAGCAGTACTTC.

This sequence joins TRBV15 and TRBJ2-1; the D gene is possibly TRBD2 (5 bases). Germline assignment: CDR1 LNHNV and CDR2 YYDKDF (reference sequence). Trimming took 6 bases from V and 4 from J, leaving 7 bases between them. The length of the CDR3 is 12 residues. CDR3 amino acids: CATSTGYNEQFF. The CDR3 DNA reads TGTGCCACCAGTACGGGGTACAATGAGCAGTTCTTC.

V gene TRBV4-1 combines with J gene TRBJ1-2, with D possibly being TRBD1 (6 bases). The CDR3 runs to 19 residues. The germline gives CDR1 MGHRA, CDR2 YSYEKL. V lost 4 bases and J 6 bases, leaving 30 bases between the germline ends. CDR3 DNA sequence: TGCGCCAGCAGCCCATTCAAGCTTCTGGGGGCATTGATTCCCAATGGCTACACCTTC. Its protein is CASSPFKLLGALIPNGYTF.

V gene TRBV6-5 combines with J gene TRBJ1-1; maybe TRBD1 (5 bases). Deletions cut 6 bases from V and 4 bases from J, with 12 bases between. Germline V gives CDR1 MNHEY, CDR2 SVGAGI. The CDR3 spans 13 residues. CDR3 loop: CASRLGGLTEAFF. CDR3 DNA: TGTGCCAGCAGACTCGGGGGACTCACTGAAGCTTTCTTT.

The chain uses TRBV6-5 and TRBJ1-2; D is possibly TRBD1 (5 bases). There are 16 residues in the CDR3. Germline assignment: CDR1 MNHEY and CDR2 SVGAGI. The V gene lost 2 bases and the J gene lost 7 bases, with 20 bases spanning the gap. In DNA, the CDR3 is TGTGCCAGCAGTTACACCCCTTGGGACCTTCGTAGTGGCTACACCTTC. It is translated as CASSYTPWDLRSGYTF.

The chain employs TRBV9 and TRBJ1-4; perhaps TRBD1 as D (5 bases). CDR3 length: 15 residues. V lost 4 bases, J lost 5 bases, and 15 bases lay in between. Germline V lookup: CDR1 SGDLS, CDR2 YYNGEE. The CDR3 nucleotides read TGTGCCAGCAGCCCCACCGGGACGGGGAATGAAAAACTGTTTTTT. This codes for CASSPTGTGNEKLFF. The entire variable domain, with the rest obtained from reference TRBV9 and TRBJ1-4, is as follows: DSGVTQTPKHLITATGQRVTLRCSPRSGDLSVYWYQQSLDQGLQFLIQYYNGEERAKGNILERFSAQQFPDLHSELNLSSLELGDSALYFCASSPTGTGNEKLFFGSGTQLSVL.

The sample holds a few counts of this clone. The chain is built from TRBV7-2 and TRBJ1-5; no firm D call. Trimming took 6 bases from V and 1 from J, leaving 10 bases between them. The CDR3 runs to 14 residues. Germline V lookup: CDR1 SGHTA, CDR2 FQGNSA. In DNA, the CDR3 is TGTGCCAGCAGTTGGGCCAGCAGCAATCAGCCCCAGCATTTT. Amino acids: CASSWASSNQPQHF.

The J gene is TRBJ1-1, the V gene TRBV7-8; no firm D call. The CDR3 runs to 15 residues. Between the trimmed V and J ends, which lost 2 bases and 1 base, there was a span of 11 bases. Germline V CDR1 and CDR2: SGHVS, FQNEAQ. This CDR3 is CASSLPVGRNTEAFF. The CDR3 DNA reads TGTGCCAGCAGCTTACCGGTGGGTAGGAACACTGAAGCTTTCTTT.

As for this clone: The sample contains more than one DNA sequence encoding this CDR3. The gene calls are TRBV2 and TRBJ2-5, with 12 bases lining up with TRBD2. J was trimmed by 2 bases and V by 0 bases; bases with no gene match: 1. This CDR3 region has 16 residues. Per germline, CDR1 SNHLY and CDR2 FYNNEI. The CDR3 is CASSEALAGGQETQYF. The DNA of the CDR3 is TGTGCCAGCAGTGAAGCCCTAGCGGGAGGGCAAGAGACCCAGTACTTC.

V gene TRBV7-8 combines with J gene TRBJ1-3, with D uncertain. CDR1 SGHVS and CDR2 FQNEAQ come from the germline V gene. This CDR3 is 14 amino acids long. V was cut by 5 bases and J by 0 bases, with 8 bases left in between. This chain's CDR3 is CASSTISSGNTIYF. Written as DNA, the CDR3 is TGTGCCAGCAGCACCATAAGCTCTGGAAACACCATATATTTT.